The clone carrying this T cell receptor (beta chain) has ten or more counts. Its cognate antigen is unknown. TCRdb re-derived calls from the RACE reads in MiXCR, one entry per CDR3 protein. The repertoire includes about 84,000 distinct CDR3 sequences, around 9.6% of them detected once, and roughly 2.5% sits in the top ten. The CDR3 length is 14 residues. The ends lost 4 bases at V and 10 bases at J; junction bases unmatched: 9. The time point was: patch test 2, 6 weeks after DPC sensitization. Regarding treatment: therapeutic diphenylcyclopropenone sensitization with weekly scalp DPC. This specimen belongs to a study of human T cells and chemical hapten exposure. On the study more broadly: Upper-back patches of 0.01% DPC were read at 6 days. There were per-sample TCR yield variations, arising mainly from small pooled library volume differences.

Overall study findings and caveats: All donors were alopecia patients, so their immunity may differ from that of healthy people. Patch test score was positively correlated with the counts of TCRs that had expanded at PT1.

The TCR comes from a woman under 40 with alopecia areata. Some clones in this sample may be carry-over from other donors' samples. This chain uses TRBV12-3 or TRBV12-4 with TRBJ2-1; 8 bases agree with TRBD2. Sequencing used whole blood, obtained in connection with sensitization to the hapten diphenylcyclopropenone (DPC). DNA for the CDR3: TGTGCCAGCAGTTCAGGACTAGCAGCTAGCGAGCAGTTCTTC. As protein: CASSSGLAASEQFF.